This T cell receptor (beta chain) was captured in a study of cytomegalovirus exposure and HLA in healthy donors. Whole-study findings and limits: Some TCR beta chains (roughly 150 of them) were listed as cytomegalovirus-associated. Across donors, most TCRs were seen rarely, yet some public ones were widespread. Reports described diagnosis of cytomegalovirus status by the classifier as highly specific and sensitive.

Some clones are missing from TCRdb's copy, which holds only in-frame ones; the method was immunoSEQ multiplex PCR. This sample carries fewer than 150,000 clones, 88% of them seen once, and the ten largest clones take approximately 8%. With respect to this clone: Its antigen is as yet unknown.

This clonotype was sampled from a woman aged 18-29 years in good health and CMV-seropositive. The sample consisted of PBMCs.

CDR3 protein: CASSANSGSDEQFF. The CDR3 nucleotides are TGTGCCAGCAGTGCTAATAGCGGGAGTGATGAGCAGTTCTTC. This chain uses TRBV6-4 with TRBJ2-1, with 9 bases aligning to TRBD2. V shed 4 bases, J shed 8 bases, and the junction held 6 bases outside the gene matches. Germline-derived CDR1 and CDR2 are MRHNA and SNTAGT. The CDR3 is made up of 14 amino acids.